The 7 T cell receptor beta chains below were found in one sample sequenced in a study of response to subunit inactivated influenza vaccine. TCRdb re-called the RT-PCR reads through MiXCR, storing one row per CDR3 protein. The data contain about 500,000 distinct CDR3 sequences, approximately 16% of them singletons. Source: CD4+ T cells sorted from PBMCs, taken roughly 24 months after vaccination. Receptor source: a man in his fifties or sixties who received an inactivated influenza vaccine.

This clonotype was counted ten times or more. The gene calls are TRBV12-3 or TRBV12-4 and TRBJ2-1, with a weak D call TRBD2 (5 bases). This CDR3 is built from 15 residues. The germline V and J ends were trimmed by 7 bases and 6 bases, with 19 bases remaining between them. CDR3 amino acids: CASTPGAGLGNEQFF. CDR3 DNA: TGTGCCAGCACCCCGGGTGCGGGCTTAGGCAATGAGCAGTTCTTC.

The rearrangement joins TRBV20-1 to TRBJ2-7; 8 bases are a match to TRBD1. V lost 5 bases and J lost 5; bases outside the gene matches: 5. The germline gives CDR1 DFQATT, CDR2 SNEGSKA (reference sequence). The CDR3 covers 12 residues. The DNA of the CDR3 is TGCAGTGCTGGCCAGACAGGGGACGAGCAGTACTTC. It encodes CSAGQTGDEQYF.

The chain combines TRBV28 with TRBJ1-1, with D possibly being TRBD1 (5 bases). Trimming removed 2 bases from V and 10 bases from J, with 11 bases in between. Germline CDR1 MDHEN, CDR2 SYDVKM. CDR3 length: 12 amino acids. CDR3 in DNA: TGTGCCAGCAGTTTAGTTCAGGGTGCAGCTTTCTTT. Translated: CASSLVQGAAFF.

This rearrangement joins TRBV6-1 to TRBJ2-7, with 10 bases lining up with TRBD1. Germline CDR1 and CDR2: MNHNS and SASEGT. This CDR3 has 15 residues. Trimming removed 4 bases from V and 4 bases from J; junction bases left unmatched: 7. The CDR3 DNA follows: TGTGCCAGCAGTGCCTCCGGGACAGGGGTATACGAGCAGTACTTC. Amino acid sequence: CASSASGTGVYEQYF.

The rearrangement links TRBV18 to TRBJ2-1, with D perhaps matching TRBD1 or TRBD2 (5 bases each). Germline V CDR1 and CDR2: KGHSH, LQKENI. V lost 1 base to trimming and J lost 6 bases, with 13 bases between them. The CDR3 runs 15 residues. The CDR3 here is CASSPRQGDGNEQFF. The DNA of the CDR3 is TGTGCCAGCTCACCACGGCAGGGAGACGGCAATGAGCAGTTCTTC.

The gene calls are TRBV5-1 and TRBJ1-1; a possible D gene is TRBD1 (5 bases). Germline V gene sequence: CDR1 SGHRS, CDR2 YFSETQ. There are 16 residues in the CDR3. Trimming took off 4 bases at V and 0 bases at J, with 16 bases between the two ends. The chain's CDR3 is CASSGRDGYMNTEAFF. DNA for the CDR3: TGCGCCAGCAGCGGACGGGACGGTTACATGAACACTGAAGCTTTCTTT.

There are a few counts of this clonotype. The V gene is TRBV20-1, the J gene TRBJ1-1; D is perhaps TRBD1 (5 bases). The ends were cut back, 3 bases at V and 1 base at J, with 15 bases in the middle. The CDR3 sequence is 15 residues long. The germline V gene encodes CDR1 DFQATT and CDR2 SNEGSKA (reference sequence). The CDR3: CSASPPGISNTEAFF. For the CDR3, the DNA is TGCAGTGCTAGCCCACCAGGGATCTCGAACACTGAAGCTTTCTTT.